Presented here are 12 T cell receptor beta chains from one specimen sequenced in a study of blood T cell repertoires in COVID-19. This table comes from immunoSEQ multiplex PCR, and its TCRdb copy is limited to in-frame clones, with some not included. The sample has a few hundred thousand clones, just under 90% seen once; the top ten hold less than 3.5%. The sequencing input was PBMCs or T cells enriched from blood (not recorded which). The receptors stem from a woman in her forties or fifties who had been exposed to COVID-19.

V and J are TRBV6-5 and TRBJ2-3; weak D call: TRBD1 (5 bases). Trimming removed 4 bases at V and 1 base at J, with 12 bases between. In germline, CDR1 is MNHEY, CDR2 SVGAGI. The CDR3 totals 15 residues. CDR3 in DNA: TGTGCCAGCAGTTTATGGGGCGGAGGCACAGATACGCAGTATTTT. Amino acids: CASSLWGGGTDTQYF.

As DNA, the CDR3 is TGTGCCAGCCGGAGACGGGGACTAGCGGGGGCCCGAGGAGCCGAGCAGTACTTC. Its translation is CASRRRGLAGARGAEQYF. The chain couples TRBV27 to TRBJ2-7; 14 bases are shared with TRBD2. This CDR3 spans 18 amino acids. With V trimmed by 8 bases and J by 6 bases, 18 bases remained unmatched. Germline CDR1 and CDR2: MNHEY and SMNVEV (reference sequence).

The chain employs TRBV2 and TRBJ2-5; 10 bases align to TRBD2. The CDR3 extends over 18 amino acids. Trimming removed 3 bases from V and 5 bases from J; junction bases left unmatched: 15. Germline V gene sequence: CDR1 SNHLY, CDR2 FYNNEI. CDR3 in amino acids: CASSELRFSGGPRETQYF. DNA of the CDR3: TGTGCCAGCAGTGAGTTGCGTTTTAGCGGGGGGCCGAGGGAGACCCAGTACTTC.

The chain recombines TRBV28 with TRBJ1-3; D possibly corresponds to TRBD1 (6 bases). Per the germline V gene, CDR1 is MDHEN and CDR2 is SYDVKM. The CDR3 covers 14 residues. V was cut by 6 bases and J by 0 bases, with 9 bases left in between. CDR3 amino acids: CASRLGGSGNTIYF. Written as DNA, the CDR3 is TGTGCCAGCAGACTAGGGGGCTCTGGAAACACCATATATTTT.

This chain links TRBV15 with TRBJ1-5; 8 bases match TRBD1. This CDR3 has 15 residues. V dropped 6 bases and J dropped 1; count of bases not matched to a gene: 5. Germline assignment: CDR1 LNHNV and CDR2 YYDKDF (reference sequence). CDR3 nucleotides: TGTGCCACCAGGAGGACAGGGATGAGCAATCAGCCCCAGCATTTT. Its protein product is CATRRTGMSNQPQHF.

J is TRBJ1-4 and V is TRBV11-2; 10 positions agree with TRBD1. The CDR3 spans 18 residues. Unmatched junction bases numbered 11, after V lost 2 bases and J lost 5 bases. Per germline, CDR1 SGHAT and CDR2 FQNNGV. DNA for the CDR3: TGTGCCAGCAGCTTAACAACCGGGACAGGGGTTCAGAATGAAAAACTGTTTTTT. It encodes CASSLTTGTGVQNEKLFF.

J is TRBJ1-2 and V is TRBV28; TRBD1 aligns across 8 bases. From germline, CDR1 is MDHEN and CDR2 SYDVKM. With 1 base clipped from V and 7 bases from J, the junction kept 8 bases outside the gene matches. The CDR3 extends over 15 amino acids. CDR3 DNA sequence: TGTGCCAGCAGTTTATTAGGACAGGGTGTGGCTGGCTACACCTTC. Protein: CASSLLGQGVAGYTF.

The V and J genes are TRBV2 and TRBJ1-5, with 7 bases matching TRBD1. There are 13 residues in the CDR3. Germline CDR1 reads SNHLY; CDR2 reads FYNNEI. The V and J ends lost 5 bases and 4 bases, in that order; junction bases with no gene match: 2. CDR3 protein: CASSSQGNQPQHF. The CDR3 DNA reads TGTGCCAGCAGTTCACAGGGGAATCAGCCCCAGCATTTT.

The rearrangement joins TRBV28 to TRBJ2-7; 9 bases are a match to TRBD1. The V gene's germline CDR1 is MDHEN and CDR2 SYDVKM. V lost 3 bases, J lost 6 bases, and 9 bases stayed unmatched. The CDR3 contains 15 residues. CDR3 region: CASSFRDREDGEQYF. The CDR3 bases are TGTGCCAGCAGTTTTCGGGACAGGGAGGATGGCGAGCAGTACTTC.

This clone turned up a few times. The chain couples TRBV7-2 to TRBJ1-2; D is uncertain. Looked up from germline, CDR1 is SGHTA and CDR2 is FQGNSA. V dropped 1 base and J dropped 4 bases, with 7 bases sitting between them. The CDR3 covers 13 residues. The DNA for the CDR3 is TGTGCCAGCAGCTTAGACAGAGTCTATGGCTACACCTTC. Amino acids: CASSLDRVYGYTF.

The V and J genes are TRBV10-2 and TRBJ1-5; D gene ambiguous. The CDR3 has 13 residues. V was cut by 3 bases and J by 4 bases, with 7 bases left in between. The germline CDR1 and CDR2 sequences are WSHSY and SAAADI. Here the CDR3 reads CASSDAGNQPQHF. In DNA form, the CDR3 reads TGCGCCAGCAGTGATGCGGGGAATCAGCCCCAGCATTTT.

CDR3 protein: CASSPGTGGKTGELFF. The CDR3, as DNA: TGTGCCAGTTCACCGGGGACAGGGGGCAAGACCGGGGAGCTGTTTTTT. The genes are TRBV19 and TRBJ2-2, with 12 bases that match TRBD1. The CDR3 has 16 residues. V gave up 8 bases and J gave up 5 bases; unmatched junction bases: 9. Germline CDR1 is LNHDA and CDR2 is SQIVND (reference sequence).